This T cell receptor beta chain was captured in a study of T cells after yellow fever vaccination (dated by TCRdb to between 2018 and 2021). Concerning the study at large: The SMART-Seq v4 Ultra Low Input RNA kit was used to prepare libraries from fractions with low cell numbers. To follow T-cell clones before and after primary and booster YFV17D yellow fever vaccination, bulk TCR alpha and beta repertoires were sequenced over time. Blood was collected at multiple timepoints before and after primary and secondary immunization, and bulk PBMC replicates and cell subsets were isolated. Two healthy male donors, one aged 18 to 29 and one aged 30 to 40 years, made up the cohort.

On this clonotype itself: The clone's antigen remains unknown. Base qualities are not at hand, and no much larger clone is one base apart.

TCR cDNA was synthesized by 5'RACE template switching, through which a universal primer site and unique molecular identifiers were introduced. cDNA synthesis was primed from both the TCR alpha and TCR beta constant segments. Library amplification used two PCR steps, and the second PCR step added sample barcodes and sequencing adapters. Sequencing of the libraries was done on either Illumina HiSeq 2500 (2x100 bp) or NovaSeq (2x150 bp). Per the source publication's procedure: MIGEC handled demultiplexing of reads and collapsing into UMI consensus sequences, while MiXCR performed V(D)J alignment. Vaccine-responding clonotypes were defined with edgeR using replicate PBMC samples, requiring FDR below 0.01 and a log2 fold change above 5 up to day 15. Each bulk clonotype received a CD4 or CD8 identity based on whether the sequenced CD4 or CD8 repertoire contained that clonotype at higher abundance. The public reads were reanalyzed by TCRdb: fastp trimming at Q25, MiXCR alignment, in-frame beta chains only. Each CDR3 protein gets just one entry, which takes the most common genes and DNA from the rows behind it. V and J calls and clone size were set by TCRdb, not the authors. In all, the sample holds 450,000 to 550,000 distinct CDR3 sequences, and 20% to 25% of those were seen once. The leading ten clones occupy about a sixth of the sample.

What this sample's treatment or condition label stands for: live attenuated yellow fever vaccine strain. Two biological replicates of bulk PBMCs were collected at each blood-draw timepoint. A standard Ficoll-Paque protocol was used to isolate PBMCs from peripheral blood. RNA was extracted with TriZol from bulk PBMCs, CD4 and CD8 fractions, and dextramer-positive and dextramer-negative fractions. Trimming costs V 6 bases and J 0 bases, and their ends lie 8 bases apart. The germline V gene specifies KGHDR as CDR1 and SFDVKD as CDR2. The CDR3 sequence holds 13 residues, the cysteine and valine included. Kept here is only the CDR3 DNA, which spans 39 bases and is read in frame from base 1. Study-level results and caveats: Because only a couple of donors were included in the study, the extent to which the findings can be generalized is limited. A small share of clonotypes was detected in both CD4 and CD8 compartments, with the overlap likely arising from convergent recombination. FACS-sorted repertoires could contain abundant contaminating clonotypes from the bulk population, so computational filtering was required. Most clones expanded after primary vaccination were re-detected after the booster (96% of CD4 and approximately 88% of CD8), suggesting broad memory maintenance. The secondary T-cell response was found to be weaker but faster than the primary response, with a peak reached on day 5 rather than on day 15.

This chain is built from TRBV24-1 and TRBJ2-7, with an unclear D gene assignment. This clonotype originated in a man in his late teens or twenties who received the YFV17D yellow fever vaccine. The material sequenced was PBMCs, taken about 21 days after the first yellow fever vaccination. The CDR3 corresponds to CATSRESSYEQYV. At the DNA level, the sequence is TGTGCCACCAGTAGAGAGAGCTCCTACGAGCAGTACGTC.